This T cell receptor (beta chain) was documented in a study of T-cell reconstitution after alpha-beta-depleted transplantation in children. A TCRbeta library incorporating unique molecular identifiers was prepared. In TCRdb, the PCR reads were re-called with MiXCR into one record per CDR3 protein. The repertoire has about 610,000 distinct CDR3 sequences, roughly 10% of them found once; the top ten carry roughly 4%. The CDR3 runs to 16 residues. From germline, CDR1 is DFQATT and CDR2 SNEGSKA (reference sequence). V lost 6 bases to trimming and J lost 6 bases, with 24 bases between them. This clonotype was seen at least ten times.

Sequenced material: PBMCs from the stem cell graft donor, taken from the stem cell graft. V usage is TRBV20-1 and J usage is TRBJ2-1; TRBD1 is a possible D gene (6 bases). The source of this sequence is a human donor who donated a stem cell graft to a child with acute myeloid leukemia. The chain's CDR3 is CSAGSVRDTTANEQFF. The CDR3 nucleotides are TGCAGTGCCGGTTCAGTTCGGGACACCACTGCCAATGAGCAGTTCTTC.